Here is one T cell receptor (beta chain) with its context. As yet, its antigen is unknown. Method: immunoSEQ multiplex PCR; TCRdb's copy keeps in-frame clones and lacks some. This table holds 110,000 or so clones, about 85% found once. This sample is drawn from a study of cytomegalovirus exposure and HLA in healthy donors. General study points: Specific recognition of CMV antigens was confirmed in vitro for three chains (all CMV-associated).

It was the roughly 130-subject validation cohort, separate from the approximately 620-subject first cohort, to which the donors belonged. The CDR3 contains 14 residues. V gave up 0 bases and J gave up 2 bases, with 9 bases separating them. Germline CDR1 is SGHNT and CDR2 is YYREEE (reference sequence). Sequenced sample: PBMCs. The clonotype comes from a woman aged 25 to 39 in good health and CMV-seronegative. V is TRBV5-4 and J is TRBJ2-7; a weak D match, TRBD1 (5 bases). The CDR3 is CASSLGQQTYEQYF. CDR3 bases: TGTGCCAGCAGCTTGGGACAGCAAACCTACGAGCAGTACTTC.